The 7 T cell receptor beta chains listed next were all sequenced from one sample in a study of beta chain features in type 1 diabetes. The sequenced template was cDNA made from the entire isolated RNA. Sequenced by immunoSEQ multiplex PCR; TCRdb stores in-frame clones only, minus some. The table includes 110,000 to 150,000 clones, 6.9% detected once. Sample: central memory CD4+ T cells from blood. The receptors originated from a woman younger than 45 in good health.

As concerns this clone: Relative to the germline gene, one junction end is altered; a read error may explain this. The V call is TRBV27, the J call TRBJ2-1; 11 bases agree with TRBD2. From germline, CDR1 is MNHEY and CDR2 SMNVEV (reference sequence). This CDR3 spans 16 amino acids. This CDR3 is CASSSQTSGSLLVRVF. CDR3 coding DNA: TGTGCCAGCAGTTCGCAAACTAGCGGGAGCCTCCTTGTAAGAGTCTTC.

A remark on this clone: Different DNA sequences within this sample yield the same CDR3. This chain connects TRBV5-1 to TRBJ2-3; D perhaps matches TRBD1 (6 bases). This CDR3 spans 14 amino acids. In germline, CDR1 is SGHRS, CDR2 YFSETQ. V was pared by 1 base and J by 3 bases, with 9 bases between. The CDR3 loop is CASSLTGTTDTQYF. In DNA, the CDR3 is TGCGCCAGCAGCTTGACAGGGACAACAGATACGCAGTATTTT.

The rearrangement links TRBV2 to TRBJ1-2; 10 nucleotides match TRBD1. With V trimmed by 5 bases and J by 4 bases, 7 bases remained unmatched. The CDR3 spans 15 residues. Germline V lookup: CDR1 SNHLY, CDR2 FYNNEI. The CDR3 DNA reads TGTGCCAGCAGTACGACCAGACAGGGGGCCTATGGCTACACCTTC. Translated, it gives CASSTTRQGAYGYTF.

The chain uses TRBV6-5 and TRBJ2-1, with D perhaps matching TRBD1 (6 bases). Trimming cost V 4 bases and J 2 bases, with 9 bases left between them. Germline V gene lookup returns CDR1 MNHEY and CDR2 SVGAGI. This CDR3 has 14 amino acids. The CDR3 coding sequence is TGTGCCAGCAGTTCCAGGGGTCCCTACAATGAGCAGTTCTTC. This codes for CASSSRGPYNEQFF.

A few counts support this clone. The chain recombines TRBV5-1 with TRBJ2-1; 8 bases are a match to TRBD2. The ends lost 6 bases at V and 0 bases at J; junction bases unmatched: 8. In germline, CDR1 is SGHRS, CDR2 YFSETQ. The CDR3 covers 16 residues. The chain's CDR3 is CASKAWAGGSYNEQFF. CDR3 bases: TGCGCCAGCAAGGCCTGGGCGGGGGGCTCCTACAATGAGCAGTTCTTC.

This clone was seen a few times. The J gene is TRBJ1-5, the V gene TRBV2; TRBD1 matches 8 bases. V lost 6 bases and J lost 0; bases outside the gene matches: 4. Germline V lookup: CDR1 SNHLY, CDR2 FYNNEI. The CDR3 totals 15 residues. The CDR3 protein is CASSPQGVSNQPQHF. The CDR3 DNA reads TGTGCCAGCAGCCCACAGGGGGTTAGCAATCAGCCCCAGCATTTT.

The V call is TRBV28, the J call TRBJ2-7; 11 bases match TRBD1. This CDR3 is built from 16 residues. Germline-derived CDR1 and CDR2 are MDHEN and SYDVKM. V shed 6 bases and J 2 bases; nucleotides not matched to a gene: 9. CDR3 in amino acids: CASRTVGQGVTYEQYF. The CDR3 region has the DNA TGTGCCAGCAGGACGGTGGGACAGGGGGTAACCTACGAGCAGTACTTC.